These T cell receptor beta chains were read from a single sample in a study of CD8+ T cells in alopecia areata. The method was immunoSEQ multiplex PCR; TCRdb's version includes in-frame clones alone and lacks a portion of them. In the table there are 170,000 or so clones, around 58% of which are singletons. The sequences come from CD8+ T cells sorted from blood, collected at week 24, from a patient treated with tofacitinib. The receptors here all came from a human donor with alopecia areata. Each CDR3 is given with its conserved first and last residue. The listing skips clone size in some rows; elsewhere it reads once, few, many or a size class.

V	size	J	CDR3
TRBV2	many	TRBJ1-1	CASSSARGNTEAFF
TRBV28	few	TRBJ2-7	CASSSRDLGGYEQYF
TRBV30	.	TRBJ1-2	CAGRDFYGYTF
TRBV5-6	once	TRBJ1-6	CASRQEGAGSPLHF
TRBV27	.	TRBJ2-5	CASSSLGTQYF
TRBV11-2	few	TRBJ2-1	CASSVSYNEQFF
TRBV20-1	.	TRBJ1-1	CSVQGNTEAFF
TRBV2	.	TRBJ1-6	CASSDWDRDSPLHF
TRBV6-1	.	TRBJ1-6	CASRELEEDGDSPLHF
TRBV27	.	TRBJ1-5	CASSPGQVDQPQHF
TRBV30	.	TRBJ1-2	CAWRLGSGGLSGYTF
TRBV2	.	TRBJ2-2	CATTDLDRPGNTGELFF
TRBV2	.	TRBJ2-1	CASSDSTLNEQFF
TRBV30	.	TRBJ1-2	CAWRSHRSGYTF
TRBV6-5	few	TRBJ2-5	CASSPTSGGPTQYF
TRBV2	.	TRBJ1-2	CASSEVGPGF
TRBV6-5	.	TRBJ1-1	CASSPPAGLSTEAFF
TRBV9	.	TRBJ1-2	CASSVGGGYTF
TRBV5-6	.	TRBJ2-2	CASSLGQPTGELFF
TRBV7-9	.	TRBJ1-2	CASSSYRGYTF
TRBV4-2	.	TRBJ2-2	CASSQTSGGAGELFF
TRBV2	.	TRBJ1-1	CASPKGQGRAFF
TRBV5-1	.	TRBJ2-7	CASSYSAGYEQYF
TRBV30	.	TRBJ2-5	CAWNLGEGETQYF
TRBV9	.	TRBJ1-2	CASSGTGGADYGYTF
TRBV13	.	TRBJ1-3	CASSHGALVGNTIYF
TRBV6-5	.	TRBJ1-2	CASSVYRGSDGYTF
TRBV9	.	TRBJ2-5	CASSGLGTGRTQYF
TRBV25-1	once	TRBJ1-6	CASSIDRTGDNSPLHF
TRBV6-6	.	TRBJ2-7	CASSFKGVDEQYF
TRBV30	.	TRBJ1-2	CAWMPPRQMAIYGYTF
TRBV4-1	.	TRBJ2-3	CASSPPSGVSTDTQYF
TRBV19	.	TRBJ1-3	CASSITFARSGNTIYF
TRBV7-3	few	TRBJ2-1	CASSPSERVGGGEQFF
TRBV27	.	TRBJ1-5	CASSPRGQPQHF
TRBV13	.	TRBJ1-6	CASSTGWTANSPLHF